The clone carrying this T cell receptor (beta chain) occurred a few times. Its antigen is as yet unknown. This sample was taken from a study of beta chain features in type 1 diabetes. The V gene lost 7 bases and the J gene lost 7 bases, with 7 bases spanning the gap. Germline CDR1 MDHEN, CDR2 SYDVKM. This CDR3 contains 10 residues. Of the isolated RNA, all was reverse transcribed, and so the sequenced material was expressed TCRB transcripts. Clones were read by immunoSEQ multiplex PCR, and TCRdb kept only the in-frame ones, dropping some. The sample holds more than 110,000 clones, 6.9% seen once. Findings and limits, study-wide: For cells with high TCR expression, cDNA sequencing could yield over-representation.

This chain joins TRBV28 and TRBJ1-1, with D hard to call. Specimen: central memory CD4+ T cells from blood. The sequence was obtained from a woman aged 30 to 39 in good health. Here the CDR3 reads CASTRGEAFF. In nucleotides, the CDR3 is TGTGCCAGCACGCGGGGTGAAGCTTTCTTT. Full variable domain (rest looked up from reference TRBV28 and TRBJ1-1): DVKVTQSSRYLVKRTGEKVFLECVQDMDHENMFWYRQDPGLGLRLIYFSYDVKMKEKGDIPEGYSVSREKKERFSLILESASTNQTSMYLCASTRGEAFFGQGTRLTVV.